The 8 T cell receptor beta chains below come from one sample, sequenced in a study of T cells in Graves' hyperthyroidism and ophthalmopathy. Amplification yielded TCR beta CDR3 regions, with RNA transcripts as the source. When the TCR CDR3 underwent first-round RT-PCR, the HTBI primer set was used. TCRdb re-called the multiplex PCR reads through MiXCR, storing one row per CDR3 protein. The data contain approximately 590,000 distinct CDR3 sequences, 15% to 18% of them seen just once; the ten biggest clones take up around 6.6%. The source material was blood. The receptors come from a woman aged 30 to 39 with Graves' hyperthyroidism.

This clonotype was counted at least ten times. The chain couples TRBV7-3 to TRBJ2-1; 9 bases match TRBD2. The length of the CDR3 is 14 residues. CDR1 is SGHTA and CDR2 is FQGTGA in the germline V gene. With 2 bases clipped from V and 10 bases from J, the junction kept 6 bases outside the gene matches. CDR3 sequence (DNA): TGTGCCAGCAGCTTACAAACTAGCGGGCTCGAGCAGTTCTTC. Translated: CASSLQTSGLEQFF.

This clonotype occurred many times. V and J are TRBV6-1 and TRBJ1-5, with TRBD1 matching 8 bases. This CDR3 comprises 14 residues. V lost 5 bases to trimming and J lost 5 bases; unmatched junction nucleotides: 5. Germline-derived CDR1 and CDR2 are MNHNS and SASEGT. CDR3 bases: TGTGCCAGCAGTCGGACAGGGCGAGATCAGCCCCAGCATTTT. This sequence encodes CASSRTGRDQPQHF.

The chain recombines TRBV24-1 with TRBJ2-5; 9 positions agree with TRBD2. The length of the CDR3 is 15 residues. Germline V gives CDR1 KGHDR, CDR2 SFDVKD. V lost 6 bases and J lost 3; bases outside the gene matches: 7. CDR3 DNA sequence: TGTGCCACCAGTTACAGGGCTAGCGGGAAAGAGACCCAGTACTTC. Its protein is CATSYRASGKETQYF.

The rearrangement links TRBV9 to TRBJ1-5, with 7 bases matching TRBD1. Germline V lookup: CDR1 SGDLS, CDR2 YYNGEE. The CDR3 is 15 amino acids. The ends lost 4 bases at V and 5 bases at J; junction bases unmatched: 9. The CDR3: CASSPTGDPDQPQHF. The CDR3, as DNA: TGTGCCAGCAGCCCAACAGGGGACCCAGATCAGCCCCAGCATTTT. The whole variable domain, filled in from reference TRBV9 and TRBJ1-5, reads DSGVTQTPKHLITATGQRVTLRCSPRSGDLSVYWYQQSLDQGLQFLIQYYNGEERAKGNILERFSAQQFPDLHSELNLSSLELGDSALYFCASSPTGDPDQPQHFGDGTRLSIL.

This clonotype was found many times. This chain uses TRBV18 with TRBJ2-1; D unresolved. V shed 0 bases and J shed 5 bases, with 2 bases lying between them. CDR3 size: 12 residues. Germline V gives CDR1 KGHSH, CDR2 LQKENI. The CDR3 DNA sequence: TGTGCCAGCTCACCACCGCACAATGAGCAGTTCTTC. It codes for CASSPPHNEQFF.

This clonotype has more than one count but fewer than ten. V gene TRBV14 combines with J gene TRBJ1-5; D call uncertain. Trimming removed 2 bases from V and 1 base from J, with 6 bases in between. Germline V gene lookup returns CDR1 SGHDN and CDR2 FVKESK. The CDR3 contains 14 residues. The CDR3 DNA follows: TGTGCCAGCAGCCAACTAACAAGCAATCAGCCCCAGCATTTT. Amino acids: CASSQLTSNQPQHF.

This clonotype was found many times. The CDR3 nucleotides are TGCGCCAGCAGCCAAGATCTCCGGGACAGGGGACAGCCCCAGCATTTT. Protein: CASSQDLRDRGQPQHF. This chain connects TRBV4-3 to TRBJ1-5, with 10 nucleotides matching TRBD1. The J segment lost 7 bases and the V segment lost 0 bases, leaving 6 bases of the junction unmatched. The germline V gene encodes CDR1 LGHNA and CDR2 YSLEER. The CDR3 runs to 16 residues.

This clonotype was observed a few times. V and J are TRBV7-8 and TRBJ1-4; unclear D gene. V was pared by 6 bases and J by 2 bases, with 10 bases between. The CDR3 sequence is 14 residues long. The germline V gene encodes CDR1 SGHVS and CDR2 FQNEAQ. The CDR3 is CASSLRETNEKLFF. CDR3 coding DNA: TGTGCCAGCAGTTTAAGGGAGACTAATGAAAAACTGTTTTTT.